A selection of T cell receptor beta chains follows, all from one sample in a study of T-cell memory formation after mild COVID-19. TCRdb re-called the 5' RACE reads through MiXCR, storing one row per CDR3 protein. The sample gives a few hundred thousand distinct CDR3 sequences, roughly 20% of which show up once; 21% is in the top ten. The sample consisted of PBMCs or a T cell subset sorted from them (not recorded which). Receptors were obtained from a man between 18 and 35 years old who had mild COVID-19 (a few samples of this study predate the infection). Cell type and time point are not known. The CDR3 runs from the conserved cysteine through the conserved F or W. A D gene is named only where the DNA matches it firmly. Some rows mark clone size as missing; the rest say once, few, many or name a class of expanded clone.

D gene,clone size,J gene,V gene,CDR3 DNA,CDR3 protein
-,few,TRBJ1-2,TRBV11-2,TGTGCCAGCAGCCCAGGGGTTTCGGGGGTGGCTGGCTACACCTTC,CASSPGVSGVAGYTF
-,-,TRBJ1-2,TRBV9,TGTGCCAGCAGCGCGCCGGGGCCCACCGGCTATGGCTACACCTTC,CASSAPGPTGYGYTF
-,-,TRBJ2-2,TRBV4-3,TGCGCCAGCAGCCAACTCCGAGAGGTCCCCAAAGATACCGGGGAGCTGTTTTTT,CASSQLREVPKDTGELFF
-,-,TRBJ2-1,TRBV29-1,TGCAGCGTCGGGACGCGCTCCGACAATGAGCAGTTCTTC,CSVGTRSDNEQFF
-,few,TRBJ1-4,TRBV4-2,TGTGCCAGCAGCCCAGGACGGGATGAAAAACTGTTTTTT,CASSPGRDEKLFF
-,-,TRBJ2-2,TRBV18,TGTGCCAGCTCACCAAGGTCGGCCGGGGAGCTGTTTTTT,CASSPRSAGELFF
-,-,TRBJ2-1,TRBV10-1,TGCGCCAGCAGCTTTTCCGGGACGGAGTACAATGAGCAGTTCTTC,CASSFSGTEYNEQFF
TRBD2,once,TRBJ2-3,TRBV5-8,TGTGCCAGCAGCTCCGGGAGGGGGTGGTCAGATACGCAGTATTTT,CASSSGRGWSDTQYF
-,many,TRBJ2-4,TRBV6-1,TGTGCCAGCAGGAGTGGGGGTGGTGCCATTCAGTACTTC,CASRSGGGAIQYF
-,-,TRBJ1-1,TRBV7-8,TGTGCCAGCAGCTTACGGGTCACTGAAGCTTTCTTT,CASSLRVTEAFF
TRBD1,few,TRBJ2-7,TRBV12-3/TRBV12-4,TGTGCCAGCAACAGGGACGGGACAGGGGAGCAGTACTTC,CASNRDGTGEQYF
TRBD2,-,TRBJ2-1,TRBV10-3,TGTGCCATCAGTGGGACTAGTGGGGCATCGTTTGAGCAGTTCTTC,CAISGTSGASFEQFF
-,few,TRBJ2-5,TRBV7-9,TGTGCCAGCAGCCTCGGACATCCCGGGGAGACCCAGTACTTC,CASSLGHPGETQYF
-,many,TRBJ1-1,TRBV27,TGTGCCAGCAGTTCGTCAGGGGCCACTGAAGCTTTCTTT,CASSSSGATEAFF
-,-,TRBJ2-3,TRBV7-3,TGTGCCAGCACTGTGGGGGGACTCGGCCCAACAGATACGCAGTATTTT,CASTVGGLGPTDTQYF
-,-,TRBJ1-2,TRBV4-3,TGCGCCAGCAGCCAAGATCAAGCAGGTGGCTACACCTTC,CASSQDQAGGYTF
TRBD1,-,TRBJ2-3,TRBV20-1,TGCACCTGGGACAGGGGCCTCGACACAGATACGCAGTATTTT,CTWDRGLDTDTQYF
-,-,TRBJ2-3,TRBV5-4,TGTGCCAGCAGCTTGGGGGTAGATTCAGGAGATACGCAGTATTTT,CASSLGVDSGDTQYF
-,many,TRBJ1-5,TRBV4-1,TGCGCCAGCAGCCCGCGGACGGCCGGGCGGTCCCAGCATTTT,CASSPRTAGRSQHF
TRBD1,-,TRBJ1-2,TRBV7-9,TGTGCCAGCTCTCCGGGAGCTCGGACAGGGAAGGACTACACCTTC,CASSPGARTGKDYTF
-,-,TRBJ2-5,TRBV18,TGTGCCAGCTCACCTAACAGGGAGGAGACCCAGTACTTC,CASSPNREETQYF
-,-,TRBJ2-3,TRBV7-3,TGTGCCAGCAGCTCCGGGGCCTTCACAGATACGCAGTATTTT,CASSSGAFTDTQYF
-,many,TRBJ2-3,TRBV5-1,TGCGCCAGCAGCTTGGAGCTAGGAAGGGATACGCAGTATTTT,CASSLELGRDTQYF
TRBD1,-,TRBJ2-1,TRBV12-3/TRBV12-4,TGTGCCAGCAGTTTCTCCGGGACAGGGAAATATGAGCAGTTCTTC,CASSFSGTGKYEQFF
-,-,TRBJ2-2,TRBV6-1,TGTGCCAGGTGGAGGGGAACCGGGGAGCTGTTTTTT,CARWRGTGELFF
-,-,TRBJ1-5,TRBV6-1,TGTGCCAGCAGTGGAAGCCTTGTGGACAATCAGCCCCAGCATTTT,CASSGSLVDNQPQHF